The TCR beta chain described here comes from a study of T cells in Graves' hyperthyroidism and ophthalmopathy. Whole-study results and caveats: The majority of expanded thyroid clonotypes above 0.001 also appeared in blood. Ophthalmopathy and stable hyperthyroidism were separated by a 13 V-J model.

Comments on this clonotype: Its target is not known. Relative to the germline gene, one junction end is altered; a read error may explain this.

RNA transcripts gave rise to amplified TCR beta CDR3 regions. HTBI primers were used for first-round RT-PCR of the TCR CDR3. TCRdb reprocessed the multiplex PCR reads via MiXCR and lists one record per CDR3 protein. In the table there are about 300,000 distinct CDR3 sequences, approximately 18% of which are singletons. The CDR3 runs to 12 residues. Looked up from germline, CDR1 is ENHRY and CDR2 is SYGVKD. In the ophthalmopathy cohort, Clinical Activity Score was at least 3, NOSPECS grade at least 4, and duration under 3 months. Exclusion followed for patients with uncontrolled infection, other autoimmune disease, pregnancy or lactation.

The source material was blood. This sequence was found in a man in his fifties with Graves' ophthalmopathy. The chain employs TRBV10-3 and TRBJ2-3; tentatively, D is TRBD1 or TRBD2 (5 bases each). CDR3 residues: CAISESGDMQYF. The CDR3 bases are TGTGCCATCAGTGAGTCGGGGGATATGCAGTATTTT.